This T cell receptor (beta chain) is drawn from a study of CD8+ T cells in alopecia areata. The V end was cut by 0 bases, the J end by 9 bases, with 11 bases between. CDR1 and CDR2 (germline): GTSNPN, SVGIG (reference sequence). This CDR3 has 12 amino acids. Extraction of RNA preceded its reverse transcription into cDNA, which served as the sequencing template. Sequencing used immunoSEQ multiplex PCR; TCRdb keeps in-frame clones, though not all of them. Of around 140,000 clones detected, 45% to 60% appear once; the ten largest clones hold roughly 6.8%. This TCR came from a human donor with alopecia areata. The source material was CD4+ T cells sorted from blood. The V gene is TRBV30, the J gene TRBJ1-1, with D unclear. The CDR3 DNA is TGTGCCTGGAGTGTACGGGGTCTGAAAGCTTTCTTT. It translates to CAWSVRGLKAFF.